This T cell receptor beta chain was sequenced in a study of cytomegalovirus exposure and HLA in healthy donors. The study ran its PCR with 60 Vbeta and 13 Jbeta primers. The data were produced by immunoSEQ multiplex PCR, yet TCRdb's version contains in-frame clones alone and is incomplete. Among under 150,000 clones, around 66% were seen once, and the ten largest hold about 8.5%. Germline V gene lookup returns CDR1 ENHRY and CDR2 SYGVKD. The V end was cut by 2 bases, the J end by 4 bases, with 8 bases between. The CDR3 is 13 amino acids. Sequencing used PBMCs. This sequence was found in a man between 18 and 35 years old in good health and CMV-seropositive. The chain is built from TRBV10-3 and TRBJ1-1; D not certain. Here the CDR3 reads CAISEAGSTEAFF. For the CDR3, the DNA is TGTGCCATCAGTGAGGCGGGTAGCACTGAAGCTTTCTTT.